This TCR beta chain was obtained from a study of blood T cell repertoires in COVID-19. Sequencing was performed with immunoSEQ multiplex PCR; in TCRdb, only in-frame clones are kept and a portion is missing. The table includes 150,000 to 190,000 clones, around 80% detected once. CDR3 length: 14 amino acids. Germline assignment: CDR1 SGHTA and CDR2 FQGNSA. V shed 5 bases and J 8 bases; nucleotides not matched to a gene: 8. The receptor was derived from a woman aged 50 to 60 with acute or convalescent COVID-19. What was sequenced was peripheral blood. V gene TRBV7-2 combines with J gene TRBJ1-2; 10 nucleotides line up with TRBD1. The CDR3 region has the DNA TGTGCCAGCAGCCACGACAGGGGGCGTCCAGGCTACACCTTC. Translation: CASSHDRGRPGYTF.